The 21 T cell receptor beta chains below come from one sample, sequenced in a study of a mutant IDH1 vaccine in newly diagnosed glioma. The method was immunoSEQ multiplex PCR; TCRdb's version includes in-frame clones alone and lacks a portion of them. The sample holds around 40,000 clones, less than 85% seen once. These receptors have no identified antigens. As to time point: week 23, last vaccination. The vaccine gave 300 ug of a 20-mer mutant IDH1 peptide subcutaneously per dose. Here the sequenced sample was PBMCs, taken from a glioma patient whose treatment included an IDH1 peptide vaccine. The receptors here all came from a woman younger than 35 with glioma. Some clones in this sample may be carry-over from other donors' samples.

This clone was counted a single time. The chain is built from TRBV27 and TRBJ2-3; maybe TRBD1 (6 bases). This CDR3 spans 18 amino acids. Trimming cost V 10 bases and J 2 bases, with 28 bases left between them. Germline values: CDR1 MNHEY, CDR2 SMNVEV (reference sequence). CDR3 nucleotides: TGTGCCACCAGGGGCGACAGGTCGATTGAAGATAACACAGATACGCAGTATTTT. Translation gives CATRGDRSIEDNTDTQYF.

The J gene is TRBJ2-5, the V gene TRBV4-1, with 7 nucleotides matching TRBD1. The V and J ends lost 8 bases and 4 bases, in that order; junction bases with no gene match: 4. Germline V gene lookup returns CDR1 MGHRA and CDR2 YSYEKL. There are 12 residues in the CDR3. CDR3 coding DNA: TGCGCCAGCGGGCCAGGGGGAGAGACCCAGTACTTC. Translated, it gives CASGPGGETQYF.

The chain carries TRBV14 and TRBJ1-5; 9 bases agree with TRBD1. CDR3 length: 19 amino acids. Trimming took 0 bases from V and 0 from J; bases not matched to a gene: 9. Germline V lookup: CDR1 SGHDN, CDR2 FVKESK. The DNA for the CDR3 is TGTGCCAGCAGCCAAGATCTTCCGGGACAGGGCTATAGCAATCAGCCCCAGCATTTT. This gives the protein CASSQDLPGQGYSNQPQHF.

V gene TRBV7-3 combines with J gene TRBJ2-2, with a weak D call TRBD1 (6 bases). Germline CDR1 reads SGHTA; CDR2 reads FQGTGA. The CDR3 is 15 residues long. The germline V and J ends were trimmed by 3 bases and 7 bases, with 15 bases remaining between them. In DNA, the CDR3 is TGTGCCAGCAGCTTGACTGGGGGCGCCGACGGGGAGCTGTTTTTT. Amino acids: CASSLTGGADGELFF.

J is TRBJ2-7 and V is TRBV7-3; D might be TRBD2 (5 bases). Per germline, CDR1 SGHTA and CDR2 FQGTGA. The CDR3 is made up of 13 amino acids. Between the trimmed V and J ends, which lost 4 bases and 6 bases, there was a span of 13 bases. The CDR3 DNA reads as TGTGCCAGCAGCTCGCTTGGGAGTTCCGAGCAGTACTTC. Protein product: CASSSLGSSEQYF.

The chain links TRBV6-4 to TRBJ2-3, with 9 bases aligning to TRBD1. Per germline, CDR1 MRHNA and CDR2 SNTAGT. The CDR3 sequence is 16 residues long. V lost 4 bases, J lost 4 bases, and 9 bases stayed unmatched. The CDR3 nucleotides are TGTGCCAGCAGTGCCGAACCGGGACAGGGTTCAGATACGCAGTATTTT. Residues: CASSAEPGQGSDTQYF.

This chain uses TRBV7-2 with TRBJ2-7, with TRBD2 identical over 10 bases. The V and J ends lost 2 bases and 5 bases, in that order; junction bases with no gene match: 6. This CDR3 is built from 15 residues. From germline, CDR1 is SGHTA and CDR2 FQGNSA. CDR3: CASSLHLAGANEQYF. The DNA for the CDR3 is TGTGCCAGCAGCTTACATCTAGCGGGAGCGAACGAGCAGTACTTC.

CDR3 in amino acids: CASSLGPNEKLFF. The DNA for the CDR3 is TGTGCCAGCAGCTTAGGCCCTAATGAAAAACTGTTTTTT. The gene calls are TRBV7-6 and TRBJ1-4; D ambiguous. Germline V gives CDR1 SGHVS, CDR2 FNYEAQ. The CDR3 length is 13 residues. V was pared by 1 base and J by 3 bases, with 3 bases between.

The chain employs TRBV6-4 and TRBJ2-2; 10 nucleotides agree with TRBD2. The ends lost 4 bases at V and 3 bases at J; junction bases unmatched: 5. The CDR3 runs 16 residues. From germline, CDR1 is MRHNA and CDR2 SNTAGT. The chain's CDR3 is CASSVLAGDDTGELFF. DNA for the CDR3: TGTGCCAGCAGTGTTCTAGCGGGAGACGACACCGGGGAGCTGTTTTTT.

The DNA for the CDR3 is TGTGCCAGCAGCTTGGACACAACCGGGGAGCTGTTTTTT. This sequence encodes CASSLDTTGELFF. The chain is built from TRBV7-9 and TRBJ2-2; tentative D call: TRBD1 (5 bases). The CDR3 runs 13 residues. V was shortened by 3 bases and J by 5 bases, with 7 bases between the two germline ends. Germline V gives CDR1 SEHNR, CDR2 FQNEAQ (reference sequence).

V gene TRBV2 combines with J gene TRBJ2-2, with 11 nucleotides matching TRBD2. The germline gives CDR1 SNHLY, CDR2 FYNNEI. The CDR3 covers 16 residues. V shed 7 bases, J shed 4 bases, and the junction held 8 bases outside the gene matches. CDR3 in DNA: TGTGCCAGCACCCGACTAGCGGGGCTCTCCACCGGGGAGCTGTTTTTT. Protein: CASTRLAGLSTGELFF.

This rearrangement joins TRBV9 to TRBJ2-7; weak D call: TRBD2 (5 bases). CDR1 SGDLS and CDR2 YYNGEE come from the germline V gene. The CDR3 is 14 amino acids. The ends were cut back, 0 bases at V and 2 bases at J, with 9 bases in the middle. CDR3 loop: CASSVGERTYEQYF. CDR3 nucleotides: TGTGCCAGCAGCGTAGGGGAGCGGACCTACGAGCAGTACTTC. The complete variable domain, with remaining parts taken from reference TRBV9 and TRBJ2-7, reads DSGVTQTPKHLITATGQRVTLRCSPRSGDLSVYWYQQSLDQGLQFLIQYYNGEERAKGNILERFSAQQFPDLHSELNLSSLELGDSALYFCASSVGERTYEQYFGPGTRLTVT.

The chain joins TRBV29-1 to TRBJ2-7, with 10 bases identical to TRBD2. The J segment lost 3 bases and the V segment lost 4 bases, leaving 3 bases of the junction unmatched. Germline lookup yields CDR1 SQVTM and CDR2 ANQGSEA. The length of the CDR3 is 13 residues. CDR3 residues: CSVVAGGGYEQYF. In DNA form, the CDR3 reads TGCAGCGTTGTAGCGGGAGGAGGCTACGAGCAGTACTTC.

This clone was observed a single time. The chain couples TRBV20-1 to TRBJ2-4; D is uncertain. Germline V CDR1 and CDR2: DFQATT, SNEGSKA (reference sequence). CDR3 length equals 11 residues. This CDR3 reads CSVLAKNIQYF. CDR3 in DNA: TGCAGCGTTCTAGCCAAAAACATTCAGTACTTC.

The chain combines TRBV5-6 with TRBJ1-6; D is ambiguous. The germline gives CDR1 SGHDT, CDR2 YYEEEE. V dropped 4 bases and J dropped 7 bases, with 18 bases sitting between them. CDR3 length: 16 amino acids. The DNA of the CDR3 is TGTGCCAGCAGCCTCTCATACGGGGAACTAAATTCACCCCTCCACTTT. This translates into CASSLSYGELNSPLHF.

The chain has TRBV7-8 and TRBJ1-4; TRBD1 matches 10 bases. Germline V gives CDR1 SGHVS, CDR2 FQNEAQ. The CDR3 length is 15 residues. The junction had 1 base not matched to a gene; V was cut back by 4 bases and J by 2 bases. The CDR3 region has the DNA TGTGCCAGCAGCTCGACAGGGGGCACTAATGAAAAACTGTTTTTT. Protein product: CASSSTGGTNEKLFF.

The rearrangement links TRBV30 to TRBJ1-2; D perhaps matches TRBD1 (5 bases). CDR3 size: 13 residues. V gave up 4 bases and J gave up 7 bases, with 16 bases separating them. Per the germline V gene, CDR1 is GTSNPN and CDR2 is SVGIG (reference sequence). This CDR3 reads CAWKLRGYRGYTF. The CDR3 DNA is TGTGCCTGGAAACTCCGGGGCTACCGTGGCTACACCTTC.

CDR3 in amino acids: CASSLVSGGGTEAFF. The CDR3 DNA reads as TGTGCCAGCAGCTTAGTATCGGGCGGTGGCACTGAAGCTTTCTTT. This chain connects TRBV7-2 to TRBJ1-1; no definite D call. Germline V gene sequence: CDR1 SGHTA, CDR2 FQGNSA. The CDR3 runs 15 residues. The V end lost 1 base, the J end lost 4 bases, and 13 bases lay between the germline ends.

The chain combines TRBV4-1 with TRBJ1-3; maybe TRBD1 (5 bases). CDR1 and CDR2 (germline): MGHRA, YSYEKL. The CDR3 totals 15 residues. Trimming left V 0 bases short and J 1 base short, with 7 bases between. This CDR3 is CASSQDGGSGNTIYF. In nucleotides, the CDR3 is TGCGCCAGCAGCCAAGATGGGGGGTCTGGAAACACCATATATTTT.

V usage is TRBV10-3 and J usage is TRBJ1-1, with D unclear. The CDR3 is 13 amino acids. Germline-derived CDR1 and CDR2 are ENHRY and SYGVKD. Trimming stripped 7 bases from V and 4 bases from J, with 13 bases between. In nucleotides, the CDR3 is TGTGCCATCACCTCATTTTGGAGCACTGAAGCTTTCTTT. It encodes CAITSFWSTEAFF.

This chain uses TRBV7-9 with TRBJ2-1; possibly TRBD2 for D (6 bases). The length of the CDR3 is 13 residues. V was trimmed by 4 bases and J by 3 bases, leaving 7 bases between them. From germline, CDR1 is SEHNR and CDR2 FQNEAQ (reference sequence). As DNA, the CDR3 is TGTGCCAGCAGCTCGACTAGCTACAATGAGCAGTTCTTC. It translates to CASSSTSYNEQFF. The whole variable domain, remainder taken from reference TRBV7-9 and TRBJ2-1, is DTGVSQNPRHKITKRGQNVTFRCDPISEHNRLYWYRQTLGQGPEFLTYFQNEAQLEKSRLLSDRFSAERPKGSFSTLEIQRTEQGDSAMYLCASSSTSYNEQFFGPGTRLTVL.